This T cell receptor beta chain was sequenced during a study of blood T cells in healthy people across ages. The draw of peripheral blood yielded ten milliliters from each donor. Germline V gives CDR1 SGHRS, CDR2 YFSETQ. The CDR3 is 15 amino acids. V lost 3 bases to trimming and J lost 3 bases, with 13 bases between them. A second PCR of roughly 7 to 11 cycles used a sample-barcoded 5' primer and a J-beta primer mix. Using its own MiXCR run on the 5' RACE reads, TCRdb lists one record per CDR3 protein. Of some 1 million distinct CDR3 sequences listed, around 43% are singletons. The chain combines TRBV5-1 with TRBJ2-1; TRBD2 is a possible D gene (7 bases). Sequencing input: blood. The TCR originated in a woman aged 55 to 70 in good health. CDR3 DNA sequence: TGCGCCAGCAGCTGGGAGGGGGGGAACTACAATGAGCAGTTCTTC. It encodes CASSWEGGNYNEQFF.